This passage covers 10 T cell receptor beta chains from one sample sequenced in a study of Tregs in tolerant kidney transplant recipients. Data came from immunoSEQ multiplex PCR; TCRdb stores just in-frame clones and leaves some out. This repertoire includes about 30,000 clones. The sample was CD8+ T cells from blood, taken before the transplant. The receptors were gathered from a human donor who received a combined kidney and bone marrow transplant.

Points on this clone: Read sequence stops 3 residues before the CDR3 end, and the germline J gene provides the missing end. The chain recombines TRBV7-6 with TRBJ2-2; 8 nucleotides line up with TRBD1. With V trimmed by 2 bases and J by 6 bases, 5 bases remained unmatched. The CDR3 spans 15 residues. Per germline, CDR1 SGHVS and CDR2 FNYEAQ. The CDR3 is CASSLKSRGPGELFF. The CDR3 DNA, read in part, is TGTGCCAGCAGCTTAAAAAGCAGGGGGCCCGGGGAG.

Worth noting for this clone: Coverage ceases 3 residues before the CDR3 finishes, and the germline J gene fills in the end. The chain is built from TRBV5-1 and TRBJ2-7; possible D gene TRBD1, 5 bases. This CDR3 comprises 15 residues. Trimming pared 0 bases from V and 0 bases from J, leaving 10 bases between. Germline lookup yields CDR1 SGHRS and CDR2 YFSETQ. CDR3 in amino acids: CASSLAVDSSYEQYF. CDR3 bases read: TGCGCCAGCAGCTTGGCCGTCGACAGCTCCTACGAG.

Remarks on this clone: The read terminates 3 residues ahead of where the CDR3 ends, so the germline J gene completes it. The chain employs TRBV7-3 and TRBJ2-7; weak D call: TRBD2 (6 bases). In germline, CDR1 is SGHTA, CDR2 FQGTGA. This CDR3 spans 14 amino acids. Trimming took 6 bases from V and 3 from J, leaving 15 bases between them. Partial CDR3 DNA: TGTGCCAGCAGTCTTTCAGGAGGGGACTACGAG. This codes for CASSLSGGDYE. The whole CDR3 sequence is CASSLSGGDYEQYF.

In regard to this clone: The sequence runs out 3 residues before the end of the CDR3; the remainder is reconstructed from the germline J gene. The chain recombines TRBV19 with TRBJ2-4; D might be TRBD1 (6 bases). From germline, CDR1 is LNHDA and CDR2 SQIVND (reference sequence). The CDR3 consists of 12 residues. CDR3 amino acids: CASSIGDTDQYF. The covered CDR3 bases are TGTGCCAGTAGTATAGGGGACACCGAT.

Regarding this clone: The CDR3 end lies 3 residues beyond the end of the read and is filled in from the germline J gene. The chain recombines TRBV29-1 with TRBJ2-7; 9 bases are a match to TRBD1. Germline lookup yields CDR1 SQVTM and CDR2 ANQGSEA. The CDR3 length is 11 residues. J was trimmed by 5 bases and V by 7 bases; bases with no gene match: 3. The CDR3 sequence is CSGGQGHEQYF. The DNA read from the CDR3 is TGCAGCGGAGGACAGGGGCACGAG.

Remarks on this clone: The missing CDR3 end, 3 residues past where the read stops, is filled in from the germline J gene. The rearrangement links TRBV29-1 to TRBJ2-1; D gene unclear. The CDR3 is 13 residues long. V was pared by 2 bases and J by 4 bases, with 9 bases between. Per germline, CDR1 SQVTM and CDR2 ANQGSEA. The CDR3 here is CSVEWFRYNEQFF. CDR3 bases read: TGCAGCGTTGAATGGTTCAGATACAATGAG.

As concerns this clone: The read ends 3 residues shy of where the CDR3 ends; the end is completed using the germline J gene. The V and J genes are TRBV19 and TRBJ2-1; D not certain. The ends were cut back, 1 base at V and 4 bases at J, with 8 bases in the middle. Germline V gives CDR1 LNHDA, CDR2 SQIVND (reference sequence). The CDR3 is 14 amino acids. The CDR3 here is CASSIATEYNEQFF. CDR3 bases read: TGTGCCAGTAGTATAGCTACAGAGTACAATGAG.

In regard to this clone: The CDR3 end lies 3 residues beyond the end of the read and is filled in from the germline J gene. The chain uses TRBV7-9 and TRBJ1-1; 9 bases map to TRBD1. After removal of 5 bases from V and 5 bases from J, the junction contained 6 bases not matched to a gene. Per germline, CDR1 SEHNR and CDR2 FQNEAQ (reference sequence). The CDR3 is 14 residues long. The CDR3 DNA, read in part, is TGTGCCAGCAGCGGCGACAGGGGGGGAACTGAA. Its translation: CASSGDRGGTE. The entire CDR3 sequence reads CASSGDRGGTEAFF.

Details on this clone: The CDR3 extends 3 residues past the end of the read, so its final part is completed from the germline J gene. This same CDR3 is encoded by further DNA sequences in the sample. This chain links TRBV7-8 with TRBJ1-1, with 11 bases aligning to TRBD1. Trimming took 5 bases from V and 6 from J; bases not matched to a gene: 5. CDR1 SGHVS and CDR2 FQNEAQ come from the germline V gene. The CDR3 has 14 residues. The sequenced CDR3 bases are TGTGCCAGCAGCATGGGACAGGGGGTCGCTGAA. The encoded protein is CASSMGQGVAE. The whole CDR3 protein is CASSMGQGVAEAFF.

Notes on this clone: The read ends 3 residues before the CDR3 terminus; that terminus is restored from the germline J gene. The chain employs TRBV7-9 and TRBJ1-1; the D gene is possibly TRBD1 (5 bases). Germline V gene lookup returns CDR1 SEHNR and CDR2 FQNEAQ (reference sequence). V lost 3 bases to trimming and J lost 6 bases, with 14 bases between them. CDR3 length: 14 amino acids. The CDR3 is CASSFLQLGAEAFF. CDR3 DNA, as far as it was read: TGTGCCAGCAGCTTTTTGCAATTAGGGGCTGAA.